This TCR beta chain came from a study of blood T cell repertoires in COVID-19. Study-level information: Samples taken during acute and convalescent COVID-19 were collected in the United States, Italy and Spain. PBMCs, B-cell-depleted T cells, or T cells provided the cDNA or gDNA that made up the material.

Authors' analysis steps: Cell counts per sample came from amplifying reference gene primers. The data were produced by immunoSEQ multiplex PCR, yet TCRdb's version contains in-frame clones alone and is incomplete. V and J calls plus clone size are reproduced from that table; the DNA served to infer D and trimming. The repertoire has about 70,000 clones, 75% to 80% of them found once; the top ten carry around a sixth. V trimming: 5 bases; J trimming: 5 bases; junction bases outside the gene matches: 11. CDR1 and CDR2 from the germline V gene are MNHEY and SMNVEV (reference sequence). The CDR3 consists of 16 residues.

The sample taken for sequencing was peripheral blood. The clonotype was recovered from a human donor in a cohort sampled during active COVID-19. The chain combines TRBV27 with TRBJ2-1; 8 bases are shared with TRBD2. Here the CDR3 DNA reads TGTGCCAGCAGTCCCATAGGAAGCGGGAGAAACAATGAGCAGTTCTTC. Translated, it gives CASSPIGSGRNNEQFF.